This T cell receptor beta chain is from a study of blood T cell repertoires in COVID-19. For the study at large: In each case, the material was cDNA or gDNA derived from T cells, B-cell-depleted T cells, or PBMCs.

The length of the CDR3 is 17 residues. This clone came up once. Data came from immunoSEQ multiplex PCR; TCRdb stores just in-frame clones and leaves some out. The table includes 150,000 to 200,000 clones, roughly 87% detected once. The receptor comes from a woman aged 70 to 79 with acute or convalescent COVID-19. Specimen: peripheral blood. This chain connects TRBV12-2 to TRBJ2-3; the listed D gene, TRBD2, was not tested against the DNA. TRBV12-2 counts as a pseudogene. The CDR3: CASRPRLAGGRTDTQYF. CDR3 bases: TGTGCAAGTCGCCCCCGACTAGCGGGAGGCCGCACAGATACGCAGTATTTT.